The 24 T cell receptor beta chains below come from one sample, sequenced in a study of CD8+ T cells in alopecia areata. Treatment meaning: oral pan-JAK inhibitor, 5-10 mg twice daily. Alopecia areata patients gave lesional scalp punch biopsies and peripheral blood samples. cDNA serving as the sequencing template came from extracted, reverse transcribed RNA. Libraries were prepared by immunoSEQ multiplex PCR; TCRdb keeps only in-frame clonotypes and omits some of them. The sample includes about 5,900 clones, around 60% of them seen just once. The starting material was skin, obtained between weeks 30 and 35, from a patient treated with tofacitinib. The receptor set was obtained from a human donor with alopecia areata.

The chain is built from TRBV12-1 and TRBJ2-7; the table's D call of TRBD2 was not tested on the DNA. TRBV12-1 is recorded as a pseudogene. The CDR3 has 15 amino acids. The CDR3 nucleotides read TGTGCCAGCAGCCCTCCTAGCGGGAGGGCCTACGAGCAGTACTTC. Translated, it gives CASSPPSGRAYEQYF.

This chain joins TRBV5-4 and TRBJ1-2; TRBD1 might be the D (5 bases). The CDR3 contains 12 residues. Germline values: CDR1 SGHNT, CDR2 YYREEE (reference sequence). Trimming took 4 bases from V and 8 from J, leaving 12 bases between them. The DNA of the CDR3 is TGTGCCAGCAGCGTACTGGGGCGCGGCTACACCTTC. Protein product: CASSVLGRGYTF. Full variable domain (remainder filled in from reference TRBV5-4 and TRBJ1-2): ETGVTQSPTHLIKTRGQQVTLRCSSQSGHNTVSWYQQALGQGPQFIFQYYREEENGRGNFPPRFSGLQFPNYSSELNVNALELDDSALYLCASSVLGRGYTFGSGTRLTVV.

This CDR3 reads CASSLRGTGGRNTGELFF. Written as DNA, the CDR3 is TGTGCCAGCAGTTTACGGGGGACAGGGGGCCGGAACACCGGGGAGCTGTTTTTT. The chain employs TRBV27 and TRBJ2-2; TRBD1 aligns across 12 bases. J gave up 1 base and V 2 bases, and 5 bases lay outside the gene matches. CDR1 and CDR2 from the germline V gene are MNHEY and SMNVEV (reference sequence). CDR3 length: 18 amino acids.

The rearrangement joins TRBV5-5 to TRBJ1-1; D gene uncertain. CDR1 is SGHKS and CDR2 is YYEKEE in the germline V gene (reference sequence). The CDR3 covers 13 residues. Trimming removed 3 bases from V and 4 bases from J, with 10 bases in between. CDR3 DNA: TGTGCCAGCAGCTCAGCTGAGCGCACTGAAGCTTTCTTT. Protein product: CASSSAERTEAFF.

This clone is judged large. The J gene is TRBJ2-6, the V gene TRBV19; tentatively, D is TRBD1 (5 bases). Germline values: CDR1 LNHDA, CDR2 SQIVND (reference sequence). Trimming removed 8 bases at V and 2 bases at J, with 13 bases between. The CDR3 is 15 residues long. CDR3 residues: CASHRKDTGANVLTF. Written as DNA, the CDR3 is TGTGCCAGTCACAGGAAAGACACTGGGGCCAACGTCCTGACTTTC. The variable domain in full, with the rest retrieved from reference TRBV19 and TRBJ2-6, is DGGITQSPKYLFRKEGQNVTLSCEQNLNHDAMYWYRQDPGQGLRLIYYSQIVNDFQKGDIAEGYSVSREKKESFPLTVTSAQKNPTAFYLCASHRKDTGANVLTFGAGSRLTVL.

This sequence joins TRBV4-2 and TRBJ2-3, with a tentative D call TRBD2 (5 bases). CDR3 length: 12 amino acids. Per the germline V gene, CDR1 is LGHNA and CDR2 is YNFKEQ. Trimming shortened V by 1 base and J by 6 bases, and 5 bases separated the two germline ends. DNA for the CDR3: TGTGCCAGCAGCCAAGGAGGGGATACGCAGTATTTT. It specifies CASSQGGDTQYF.

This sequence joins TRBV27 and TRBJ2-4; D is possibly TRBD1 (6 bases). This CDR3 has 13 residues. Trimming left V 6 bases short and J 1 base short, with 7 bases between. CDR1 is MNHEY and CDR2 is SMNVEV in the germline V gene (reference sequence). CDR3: CASSGQAKNIQYF. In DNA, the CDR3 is TGTGCCAGCAGCGGACAGGCCAAAAACATTCAGTACTTC.

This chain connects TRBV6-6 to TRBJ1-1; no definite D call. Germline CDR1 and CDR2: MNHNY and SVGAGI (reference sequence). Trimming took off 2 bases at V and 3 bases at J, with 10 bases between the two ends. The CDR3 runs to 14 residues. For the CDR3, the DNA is TGTGCCAGCAGTTACGGACCCCTAGACACTGAAGCTTTCTTT. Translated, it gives CASSYGPLDTEAFF.

The CDR3 protein is CASSKGLAGGEQFF. The CDR3 bases are TGTGCCAGCAGTAAAGGACTAGCGGGAGGGGAGCAGTTCTTC. The chain carries TRBV6-4 and TRBJ2-1; 15 nucleotides align to TRBD2. The V segment lost 5 bases and the J segment 10 bases; nucleotides outside the gene matches: 3. Germline CDR1 MRHNA, CDR2 SNTAGT. This CDR3 has 14 amino acids.

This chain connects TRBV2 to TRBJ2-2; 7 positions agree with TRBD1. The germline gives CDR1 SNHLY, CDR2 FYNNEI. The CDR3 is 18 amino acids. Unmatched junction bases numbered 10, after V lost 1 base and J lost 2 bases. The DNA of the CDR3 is TGTGCCAGCAGTGAAGTAGGGGGCTCTTTAGTAAACACCGGGGAGCTGTTTTTT. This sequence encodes CASSEVGGSLVNTGELFF.

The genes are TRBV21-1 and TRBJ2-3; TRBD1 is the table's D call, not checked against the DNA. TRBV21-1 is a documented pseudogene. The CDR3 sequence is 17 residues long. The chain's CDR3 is CASSKTMDRSSTDTQYF. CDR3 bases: TGTGCCAGCAGCAAAACGATGGACAGGTCCAGCACAGATACGCAGTATTTT.

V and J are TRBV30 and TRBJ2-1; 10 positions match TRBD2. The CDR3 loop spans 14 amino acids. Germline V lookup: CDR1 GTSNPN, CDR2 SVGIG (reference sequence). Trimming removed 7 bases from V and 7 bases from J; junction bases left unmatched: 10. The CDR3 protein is CASAAGGFLNEQFF. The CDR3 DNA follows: TGTGCCTCGGCAGCGGGAGGGTTCCTTAATGAGCAGTTCTTC.

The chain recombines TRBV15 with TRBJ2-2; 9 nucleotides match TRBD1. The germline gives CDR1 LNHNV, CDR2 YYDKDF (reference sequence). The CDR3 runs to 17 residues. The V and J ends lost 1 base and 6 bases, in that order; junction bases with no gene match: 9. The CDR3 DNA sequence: TGTGCCACCAGCAGAGCGTCCGGGACAGGGTTTGCCGGGGAGCTGTTTTTT. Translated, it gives CATSRASGTGFAGELFF.

The CDR3 region is CAIRGVRGTLGEQYF. The CDR3 DNA sequence: TGTGCCATCAGAGGGGTTAGGGGGACGCTTGGCGAGCAGTACTTC. The V and J genes are TRBV10-3 and TRBJ2-7, with D possibly being TRBD1 (6 bases). The V gene's germline CDR1 is ENHRY and CDR2 SYGVKD. The CDR3 totals 15 residues. Trimming stripped 6 bases from V and 6 bases from J, with 21 bases between.

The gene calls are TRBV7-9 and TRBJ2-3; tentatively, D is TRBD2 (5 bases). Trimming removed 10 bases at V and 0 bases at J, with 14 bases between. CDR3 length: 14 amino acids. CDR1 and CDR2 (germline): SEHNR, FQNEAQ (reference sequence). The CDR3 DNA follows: TGTGCCATTCCTGAAGCGGAAAGCACAGATACGCAGTATTTT. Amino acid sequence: CAIPEAESTDTQYF.

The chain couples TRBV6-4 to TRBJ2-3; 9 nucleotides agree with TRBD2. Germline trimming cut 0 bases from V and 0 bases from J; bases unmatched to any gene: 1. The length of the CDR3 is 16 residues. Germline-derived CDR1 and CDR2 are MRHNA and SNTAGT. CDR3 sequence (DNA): TGTGCCAGCAGTGACTCGGCGGGAGGGAGCACAGATACGCAGTATTTT. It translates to CASSDSAGGSTDTQYF.

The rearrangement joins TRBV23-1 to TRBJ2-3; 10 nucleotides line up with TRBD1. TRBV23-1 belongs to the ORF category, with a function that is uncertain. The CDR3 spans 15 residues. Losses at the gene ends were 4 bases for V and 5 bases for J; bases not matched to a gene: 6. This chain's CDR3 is CASSPRQGAGDTQYF. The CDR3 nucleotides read TGCGCCAGCAGTCCTCGACAGGGGGCAGGAGATACGCAGTATTTT.

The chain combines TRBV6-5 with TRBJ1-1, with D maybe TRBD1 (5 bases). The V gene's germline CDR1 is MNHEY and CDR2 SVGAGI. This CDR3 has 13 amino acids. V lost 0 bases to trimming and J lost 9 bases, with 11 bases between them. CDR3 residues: CASSYSYRGKAFF. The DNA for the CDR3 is TGTGCCAGCAGTTACTCCTACCGGGGCAAAGCTTTCTTT.

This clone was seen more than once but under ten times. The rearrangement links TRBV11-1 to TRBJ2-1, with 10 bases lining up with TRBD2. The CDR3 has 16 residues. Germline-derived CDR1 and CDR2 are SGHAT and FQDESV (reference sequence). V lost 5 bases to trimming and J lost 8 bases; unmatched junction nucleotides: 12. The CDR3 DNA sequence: TGTGCCAGCAGCGTTAGATGGCTAGCGGGAGCATATGAGCAGTTCTTC. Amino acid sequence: CASSVRWLAGAYEQFF.

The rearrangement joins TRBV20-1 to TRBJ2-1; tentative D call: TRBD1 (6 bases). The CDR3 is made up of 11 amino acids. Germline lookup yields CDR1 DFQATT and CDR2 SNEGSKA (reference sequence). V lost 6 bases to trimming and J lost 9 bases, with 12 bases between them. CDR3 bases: TGCAGTGCAATTAACAGGGCTGAGCAGTTCTTC. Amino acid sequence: CSAINRAEQFF.

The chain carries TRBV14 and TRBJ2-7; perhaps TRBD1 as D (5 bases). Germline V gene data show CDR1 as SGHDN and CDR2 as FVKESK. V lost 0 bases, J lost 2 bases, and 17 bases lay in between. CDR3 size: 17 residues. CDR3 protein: CASSQDSWTTSAYEQYF. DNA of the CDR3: TGTGCCAGCAGCCAAGATTCCTGGACAACTTCAGCCTACGAGCAGTACTTC.

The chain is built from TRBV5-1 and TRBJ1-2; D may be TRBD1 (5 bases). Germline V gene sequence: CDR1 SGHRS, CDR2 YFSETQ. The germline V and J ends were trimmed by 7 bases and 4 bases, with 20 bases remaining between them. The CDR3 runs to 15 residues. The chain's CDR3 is CASRPIEAGPYGYTF. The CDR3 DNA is TGCGCCAGCCGACCCATCGAGGCAGGGCCCTATGGCTACACCTTC.

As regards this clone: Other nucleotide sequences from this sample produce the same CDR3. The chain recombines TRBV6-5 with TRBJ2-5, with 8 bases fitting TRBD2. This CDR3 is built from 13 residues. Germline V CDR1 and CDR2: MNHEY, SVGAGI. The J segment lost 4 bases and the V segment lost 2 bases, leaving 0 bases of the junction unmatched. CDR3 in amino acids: CASSYSGRETQYF. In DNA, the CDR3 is TGTGCCAGCAGTTACAGCGGGAGAGAGACCCAGTACTTC.

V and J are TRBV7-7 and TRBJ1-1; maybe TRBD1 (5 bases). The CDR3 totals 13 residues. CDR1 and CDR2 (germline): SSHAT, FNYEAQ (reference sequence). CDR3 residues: CATSQVSTTEAFF. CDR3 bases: TGTGCTACTTCACAGGTGTCGACCACTGAAGCTTTCTTT. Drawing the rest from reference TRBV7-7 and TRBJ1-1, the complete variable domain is GAGVSQSPRYKVTKRGQDVTLRCDPISSHATLYWYQQALGQGPEFLTYFNYEAQPDKSGLPSDRFSAERPEGSISTLTIQRTEQRDSAMYRCATSQVSTTEAFFGQGTRLTVV.